The 26 T cell receptor beta chains listed next were all sequenced from one sample in a study of persistence of HIV-infected CD4 T cells. The stimulus was lysate of CMV-infected fibroblasts, around 10 ug/mL. CD40L/CD69 double-negative CD45RO-high memory CD4+ T cells were collected. The antigens of these receptors remain unknown. This was the immunoSEQ version 4 assay in survey mode. Repertoires were generated with immunoSEQ multiplex PCR, while TCRdb's copy carries only in-frame clones and drops some. The repertoire has 35,000 to 45,000 clones, about 85% of them found once; the top ten carry around 1.5%. Material: CD4+ T cells sorted from PBMCs after roughly 18-hour stimulation, obtained from a patient who received antiretroviral therapy. These receptors originate from an adult man with HIV who was CMV-seropositive.

J is TRBJ2-7 and V is TRBV11-1; no clear D gene. CDR1 is SGHAT, CDR2 FQDESV, per germline (reference sequence). V lost 8 bases to trimming and J lost 2 bases, with 10 bases between them. This CDR3 is built from 12 residues. CDR3 region: CASGIPPYEQYF. CDR3 coding DNA: TGTGCCAGCGGTATCCCTCCCTACGAGCAGTACTTC.

V is TRBV27 and J is TRBJ2-2; the D is unclear. The CDR3 length is 13 residues. Germline CDR1 reads MNHEY; CDR2 reads SMNVEV (reference sequence). V was pared by 4 bases and J by 1 base, with 4 bases between. CDR3 sequence: CASSYQNTGELFF. CDR3 in DNA: TGTGCCAGCAGTTACCAGAACACCGGGGAGCTGTTTTTT.

J is TRBJ1-6 and V is TRBV18; D is possibly TRBD1 (6 bases). V lost 5 bases and J 11 bases, leaving 13 bases between the germline ends. Germline V gene lookup returns CDR1 KGHSH and CDR2 LQKENI. This CDR3 spans 13 amino acids. This CDR3 reads CASSDIQGPPLHF. The CDR3, as DNA: TGTGCCAGCTCAGACATACAGGGTCCACCCCTCCACTTT.

The gene calls are TRBV7-9 and TRBJ2-7, with 10 positions matching TRBD1. Germline lookup yields CDR1 SEHNR and CDR2 FQNEAQ (reference sequence). The CDR3 runs to 15 residues. V trimming: 6 bases; J trimming: 5 bases; junction bases outside the gene matches: 10. The CDR3 reads CASSFTGTGVDEQYF. CDR3 DNA sequence: TGTGCCAGCAGTTTCACCGGGACAGGGGTGGACGAGCAGTACTTC.

The chain combines TRBV6-2 or TRBV6-3 with TRBJ2-1; unclear D gene. Germline V gene sequence: CDR1 MNHEY, CDR2 SVGEGT. V gave up 4 bases and J gave up 7 bases, with 8 bases separating them. The CDR3 loop spans 12 amino acids. The CDR3 DNA reads TGTGCCAGCAGTTCGACCAGGAATGAGCAGTTCTTC. Amino acid sequence: CASSSTRNEQFF.

This chain links TRBV2 with TRBJ1-4, with D tentatively TRBD1 (6 bases). V lost 5 bases, J lost 8 bases, and 12 bases lay in between. This CDR3 is 13 amino acids long. Per germline, CDR1 SNHLY and CDR2 FYNNEI. The CDR3 here is CASSLGGKEKLFF. The CDR3 bases are TGTGCCAGCAGTCTAGGGGGGAAGGAAAAACTGTTTTTT.

The chain employs TRBV7-9 and TRBJ1-1; D possibly corresponds to TRBD1 (5 bases). Trimming pared 0 bases from V and 4 bases from J, leaving 12 bases between. The CDR3 totals 15 residues. CDR1 and CDR2 from the germline V gene are SEHNR and FQNEAQ (reference sequence). Here the CDR3 DNA reads TGTGCCAGCAGCTTAGCGTCTCCGGGGGGCACTGAAGCTTTCTTT. This translates into CASSLASPGGTEAFF.

The chain carries TRBV19 and TRBJ2-7, with D unresolved. The CDR3 consists of 13 residues. Trimming removed 2 bases from V and 2 bases from J, with 7 bases in between. Germline V lookup: CDR1 LNHDA, CDR2 SQIVND (reference sequence). CDR3 region: CASSIQVTYEQYF. In DNA, the CDR3 is TGTGCCAGTAGTATACAGGTTACCTACGAGCAGTACTTC.

J is TRBJ1-3 and V is TRBV4-1; the match to TRBD1 covers 10 bases. The CDR3 consists of 16 residues. V lost 3 bases and J lost 2; bases outside the gene matches: 4. CDR1 is MGHRA, CDR2 YSYEKL, per germline. CDR3 bases: TGCGCCAGCAGCCAGACAGGGGGCGCTACTGGAAACACCATATATTTT. Its protein product is CASSQTGGATGNTIYF.

The gene calls are TRBV5-1 and TRBJ2-6; unclear D gene. Germline CDR1 is SGHRS and CDR2 is YFSETQ. Trimming took 0 bases from V and 0 from J, leaving 16 bases between them. There are 19 residues in the CDR3. CDR3 DNA sequence: TGCGCCAGCAGCTTGGTGTGGTCCAATCACTTCTCTGGGGCCAACGTCCTGACTTTC. It translates to CASSLVWSNHFSGANVLTF.

The chain combines TRBV5-4 with TRBJ1-4, with D tentatively TRBD1 (6 bases). This CDR3 region has 16 residues. The germline V gene has CDR1 SGHNT and CDR2 YYREEE (reference sequence). V lost 0 bases and J 6 bases, leaving 15 bases between the germline ends. CDR3 nucleotides: TGTGCCAGCAGCTTGGCGAGGGGGGGCAAATATGAAAAACTGTTTTTT. This sequence encodes CASSLARGGKYEKLFF.

This clone was found once. The chain uses TRBV27 and TRBJ1-5; TRBD1 agrees at 8 bases. CDR1 is MNHEY and CDR2 is SMNVEV in the germline V gene (reference sequence). The ends lost 2 bases at V and 2 bases at J; junction bases unmatched: 2. There are 15 residues in the CDR3. CDR3 region: CASSLGTGGNQPQHF. The CDR3 region has the DNA TGTGCCAGCAGTTTAGGGACAGGAGGCAATCAGCCCCAGCATTTT.

V and J are TRBV28 and TRBJ1-3; weak D call: TRBD1 (5 bases). The CDR3 contains 14 residues. V was pared by 7 bases and J by 4 bases, with 14 bases between. Looked up from germline, CDR1 is MDHEN and CDR2 is SYDVKM. This chain's CDR3 is CASTGAGNGNTIYF. The CDR3 region has the DNA TGTGCCAGCACTGGGGCCGGCAACGGAAACACCATATATTTT.

This clone was counted once. This chain uses TRBV6-5 with TRBJ1-5; TRBD1 aligns across 10 bases. This CDR3 contains 14 residues. Germline CDR1 MNHEY, CDR2 SVGAGI. V dropped 11 bases and J dropped 2; count of bases not matched to a gene: 6. CDR3 loop: CASYGTGGNQPQHF. The CDR3 DNA sequence: TGTGCCTCCTACGGGACAGGGGGCAATCAGCCCCAGCATTTT.

The rearrangement uses TRBV5-1 and TRBJ2-3; D might be TRBD2 (6 bases). Between the trimmed V and J ends, which lost 0 bases and 0 bases, there was a span of 8 bases. The CDR3 has 15 residues. Germline lookup yields CDR1 SGHRS and CDR2 YFSETQ. The chain's CDR3 is CASSLVGTSTDTQYF. In DNA, the CDR3 is TGCGCCAGCAGCTTGGTTGGGACTAGCACAGATACGCAGTATTTT.

The chain combines TRBV6-5 with TRBJ2-1, with a possible D match to TRBD1 (7 bases). V shed 8 bases and J shed 7 bases, with 18 bases lying between them. Germline V lookup: CDR1 MNHEY, CDR2 SVGAGI. The CDR3 spans 14 residues. The CDR3 region is CASRPGDRVNEQFF. CDR3 DNA: TGTGCCAGCCGACCGGGAGACAGGGTAAATGAGCAGTTCTTC.

The V and J genes are TRBV19 and TRBJ1-2, with 8 bases fitting TRBD1. Germline trimming cut 5 bases from V and 7 bases from J; bases unmatched to any gene: 12. The CDR3 spans 15 residues. CDR1 LNHDA and CDR2 SQIVND come from the germline V gene (reference sequence). CDR3 in DNA: TGTGCCAGTAGTCCACGACAGGGGATAGGCCCTGGCTACACCTTC. Amino acid sequence: CASSPRQGIGPGYTF.

V is TRBV5-1 and J is TRBJ2-1; D is possibly TRBD1 (5 bases). The germline V and J ends were trimmed by 2 bases and 2 bases, with 17 bases remaining between them. CDR3 size: 17 residues. Germline CDR1 reads SGHRS; CDR2 reads YFSETQ. In DNA form, the CDR3 reads TGCGCCAGCAGCTTAACCGCCATCCGACAGACCTACAATGAGCAGTTCTTC. It yields the protein CASSLTAIRQTYNEQFF.

This clone was picked up one time. DNA for the CDR3: TGTGCCAGCTCACCTCCTCGACAGGGGGCTATGTGGAACACCATATATTTT. Its protein is CASSPPRQGAMWNTIYF. J is TRBJ1-3 and V is TRBV18, with 10 bases fitting TRBD1. This CDR3 has 17 residues. The J segment lost 7 bases and the V segment lost 3 bases, leaving 12 bases of the junction unmatched. Germline V lookup: CDR1 KGHSH, CDR2 LQKENI.

The V and J genes are TRBV11-3 and TRBJ1-1; tentatively, D is TRBD1 (6 bases). CDR3 length: 13 residues. V dropped 4 bases and J dropped 5 bases, with 11 bases sitting between them. Germline-derived CDR1 and CDR2 are SGHNT and YENEEA. This CDR3 is CASSSQGGTEAFF. In DNA form, the CDR3 reads TGTGCCAGCAGCTCACAGGGAGGGACTGAAGCTTTCTTT.

The CDR3 DNA is TGCGCCAGCAGGGATAGCCACTATGGCTACACCTTC. This gives the protein CASRDSHYGYTF. This rearrangement joins TRBV5-1 to TRBJ1-2; D is unresolved. V dropped 5 bases and J dropped 3 bases, with 8 bases sitting between them. The CDR3 sequence is 12 residues long. From germline, CDR1 is SGHRS and CDR2 YFSETQ.

This clone was counted once. The chain has TRBV5-4 and TRBJ2-2, with 9 bases that match TRBD1. The V and J ends lost 4 bases and 5 bases, in that order; junction bases with no gene match: 12. This CDR3 is 17 amino acids long. The germline V gene encodes CDR1 SGHNT and CDR2 YYREEE (reference sequence). In nucleotides, the CDR3 is TGTGCCAGCAGCCGCCCCACAGGGGGCTCGGGTACCGGGGAGCTGTTTTTT. This gives the protein CASSRPTGGSGTGELFF.

The chain recombines TRBV9 with TRBJ2-3, with 10 positions matching TRBD1. Germline V gives CDR1 SGDLS, CDR2 YYNGEE. The CDR3 is 16 residues long. The V gene end was trimmed by 3 bases and the J gene end by 6 bases; junction bases not matched to a gene: 10. The CDR3 region has the DNA TGTGCCAGCAGCGCCGAGGGGGGACAGGGGACCGATACGCAGTATTTT. Its protein product is CASSAEGGQGTDTQYF.

This clone showed up just once. The chain is built from TRBV15 and TRBJ1-1, with D perhaps TRBD1 (5 bases). The ends were cut back, 0 bases at V and 4 bases at J, with 12 bases in the middle. This CDR3 is 15 amino acids long. Germline-derived CDR1 and CDR2 are LNHNV and YYDKDF (reference sequence). The CDR3 DNA reads TGTGCCACCAGCAGAGATAAGGGGTCGGGCACTGAAGCTTTCTTT. Protein: CATSRDKGSGTEAFF.

This chain links TRBV2 with TRBJ1-2; the D gene is possibly TRBD1 (5 bases). This CDR3 has 17 residues. V shed 5 bases and J shed 2 bases, with 21 bases lying between them. Looked up from germline, CDR1 is SNHLY and CDR2 is FYNNEI. The CDR3 reads CASSLVVGGRTNYGYTF. CDR3 in DNA: TGTGCCAGCAGTCTAGTTGTCGGGGGGAGAACGAACTATGGCTACACCTTC. Based on the CDR3 plus reference TRBV2 and TRBJ1-2, the full variable domain is EPEVTQTPSHQVTQMGQEVILRCVPISNHLYFYWYRQILGQKVEFLVSFYNNEISEKSEIFDDQFSVERPDGSNFTLKIRSTKLEDSAMYFCASSLVVGGRTNYGYTFGSGTRLTVV.

The sample holds a few counts of this clone. The chain joins TRBV6-6 to TRBJ2-1; 11 bases align to TRBD2. The V gene's germline CDR1 is MNHNY and CDR2 SVGAGI (reference sequence). This CDR3 spans 18 amino acids. The V segment lost 5 bases and the J segment 7 bases; nucleotides outside the gene matches: 16. CDR3 nucleotide sequence: TGTGCCAGCAGTCGCGTTGGTCTAGCGGGGGGTTATAAAAATGAGCAGTTCTTC. Translating gives CASSRVGLAGGYKNEQFF.